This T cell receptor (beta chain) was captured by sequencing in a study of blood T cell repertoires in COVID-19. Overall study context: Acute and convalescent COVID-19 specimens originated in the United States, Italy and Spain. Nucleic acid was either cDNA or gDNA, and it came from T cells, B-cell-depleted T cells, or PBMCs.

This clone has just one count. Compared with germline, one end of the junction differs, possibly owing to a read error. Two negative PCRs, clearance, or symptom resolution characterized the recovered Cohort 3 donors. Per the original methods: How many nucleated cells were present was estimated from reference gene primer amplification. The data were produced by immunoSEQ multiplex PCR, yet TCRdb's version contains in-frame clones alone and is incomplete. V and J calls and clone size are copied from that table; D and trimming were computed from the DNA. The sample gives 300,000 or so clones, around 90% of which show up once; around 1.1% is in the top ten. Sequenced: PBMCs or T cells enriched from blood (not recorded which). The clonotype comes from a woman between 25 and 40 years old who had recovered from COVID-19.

The CDR3 loop reads CASSLARWEGFNEQFF. CDR3 sequence (DNA): TGTGCTAGCAGCTTAGCACGTTGGGAGGGTTTCAATGAGCAGTTCTTC. The J gene is TRBJ2-1, the V gene TRBV7-7; 7 bases are a match to TRBD2. Germline lookup yields CDR1 SSHAT and CDR2 FNYEAQ (reference sequence). The CDR3 is made up of 16 amino acids.